The clone carrying this TCR beta chain was observed a handful of times. The data stem from a study of shared clonotypes between healthy human individuals. About the study: Aged 18 to 49, the donors were two women and three men.

Donors were Caucasian adults residing in Nashville, Tennessee, USA. Template amounts of approximately 310 ng DNA, 30,000 or so T cell genomes, were employed in unsorted PBMC replicate PCRs. Spread over ten immunoSEQ deep assay plates, unsorted PBMC DNA underwent sequencing. Libraries were prepared by immunoSEQ multiplex PCR; TCRdb keeps only in-frame clonotypes and omits some of them. The sample gives about 470,000 clones, roughly 77% of which show up once; under 15% is in the top ten. Germline V gives CDR1 PRHDT, CDR2 FYEKMQ (reference sequence). The length of the CDR3 is 17 residues. Unmatched junction bases numbered 12, after V lost 4 bases and J lost 3 bases.

The source is a woman between 40 and 50 years old in good health. Some clones in this sample may be carry-over from other donors' samples. This chain connects TRBV13 to TRBJ2-7; 10 positions match TRBD2. The sequenced sample consisted of PBMCs. CDR3 DNA sequence: TGTGCCAGCAGCTCCAAGGGCGGGACTAGCGCCTACTACGAGCAGTACTTC. This translates into CASSSKGGTSAYYEQYF. Full variable domain (missing parts from reference TRBV13 and TRBJ2-7): AAGVIQSPRHLIKEKRETATLKCYPIPRHDTVYWYQQGPGQDPQFLISFYEKMQSDKGSIPDRFSAQQFSDYHSELNMSSLELGDSALYFCASSSKGGTSAYYEQYFGPGTRLTVT.